The clone carrying this TCR beta chain was counted between two and nine times. This entry comes from a study of blood T cells in healthy people across ages. It was with a sample-barcoded 5' primer and a J-beta primer mix that a second PCR of roughly 7 to 12 cycles was run. MiXCR, run by TCRdb on the 5' RACE reads, gives a single entry per CDR3 protein. The repertoire holds some 900,000 distinct CDR3 sequences, with under 50% as singletons. In germline, CDR1 is SQVTM, CDR2 ANQGSEA. The germline V and J ends were trimmed by 8 bases and 0 bases, with 13 bases remaining between them. This CDR3 is built from 13 residues.

The sequenced sample consisted of blood. This TCR came from a man aged 25-45 years in good health. The rearrangement uses TRBV29-1 and TRBJ1-1, with D uncertain. The CDR3 DNA is TGCAGCTTAACTCCAGTTTTGAACACTGAAGCTTTCTTT. Its translation is CSLTPVLNTEAFF.